The 13 T cell receptor beta chains below come from one sample, sequenced in a study of spatial heterogeneity in lung cancer. TCRdb re-called the 5' RACE reads with MiXCR, one entry per CDR3 protein. The sample holds nearly 50,000 distinct CDR3 sequences, 7.6% seen once. Time point indicated: sample taken at primary tumor resection. Extraction of whole RNA from tumor, nontumor lung or frozen PBMC preceded unsorted sequencing. Specimen: PBMCs, collected at surgery. The receptors originated from a female donor with early-stage non-small cell lung cancer.

J is TRBJ1-4 and V is TRBV28, with D possibly being TRBD1 (5 bases). This CDR3 is built from 14 residues. Trimming took 8 bases from V and 5 from J, leaving 15 bases between them. CDR1 and CDR2 (germline): MDHEN, SYDVKM. The CDR3 loop is CASSEWRGNEKLFF. CDR3 nucleotides: TGTGCCAGCTCAGAATGGAGGGGAAATGAAAAACTGTTTTTT.

This clonotype was recorded many times. The V and J genes are TRBV2 and TRBJ2-3, with 14 bases fitting TRBD2. Per the germline V gene, CDR1 is SNHLY and CDR2 is FYNNEI. Germline trimming cut 5 bases from V and 2 bases from J; bases unmatched to any gene: 6. The CDR3 covers 17 residues. DNA for the CDR3: TGTGCCAGCAGTCCAGGACTAGCGGGGGGATACACAGATACGCAGTATTTT. It translates to CASSPGLAGGYTDTQYF.

This clonotype was counted many times. J is TRBJ2-3 and V is TRBV7-3; D could derive from TRBD1 or TRBD2 (5 bases each). Germline lookup yields CDR1 SGHTA and CDR2 FQGTGA. This CDR3 is 14 amino acids long. V was clipped by 1 base and J by 4 bases, with 9 bases between them. CDR3 region: CASSLNGDPDTQYF. DNA of the CDR3: TGTGCCAGCAGCTTAAACGGGGACCCAGATACGCAGTATTTT.

This sequence joins TRBV7-2 and TRBJ1-2; TRBD1 aligns across 8 bases. This CDR3 is 16 amino acids long. Losses at the gene ends were 2 bases for V and 4 bases for J; bases not matched to a gene: 9. Germline-derived CDR1 and CDR2 are SGHTA and FQGNSA. The CDR3 coding sequence is TGTGCCAGCAGCTTATCGGACAGGGCTTGGGGCTATGGCTACACCTTC. This encodes CASSLSDRAWGYGYTF.

This clonotype was found a few times. V usage is TRBV30 and J usage is TRBJ1-2; unclear D gene. The CDR3 covers 14 residues. From germline, CDR1 is GTSNPN and CDR2 SVGIG (reference sequence). V was trimmed by 4 bases and J by 0 bases, leaving 12 bases between them. The CDR3 DNA follows: TGTGCCTGGATTCGCAGGCGGACTAACTATGGCTACACCTTC. Its translation: CAWIRRRTNYGYTF.

There are many counts of this clonotype. The chain couples TRBV11-2 to TRBJ2-3; maybe TRBD1 (6 bases). This CDR3 contains 17 residues. Germline V CDR1 and CDR2: SGHAT, FQNNGV. V was clipped by 3 bases and J by 2 bases, with 18 bases between them. This CDR3 is CASSFEPGVPHTDTQYF. The CDR3 nucleotides read TGTGCCAGCAGCTTCGAGCCAGGGGTCCCACACACAGATACGCAGTATTTT.

V is TRBV6-5 and J is TRBJ2-2, with TRBD1 matching 8 bases. V trimming: 6 bases; J trimming: 4 bases; junction bases outside the gene matches: 7. This CDR3 has 15 residues. From germline, CDR1 is MNHEY and CDR2 SVGAGI. The CDR3 loop is CASSMTGAVTGELFF. CDR3 DNA: TGTGCCAGCAGCATGACAGGGGCGGTCACCGGGGAGCTGTTTTTT.

This clonotype was observed many times. The CDR3 here is CASSPATEGDRRAGRVEETQYF. In DNA, the CDR3 is TGTGCCAGCAGCCCCGCGACTGAAGGGGACAGGCGAGCTGGACGGGTCGAAGAGACCCAGTACTTC. V gene TRBV25-1 combines with J gene TRBJ2-5, with TRBD1 matching 8 bases. CDR1 is MGHDK, CDR2 SYGVNS, per germline. There are 22 residues in the CDR3. Unmatched junction bases numbered 30, after V lost 6 bases and J lost 3 bases. The complete variable domain, with remaining parts taken from reference TRBV25-1 and TRBJ2-5, reads EADIYQTPRYLVIGTGKKITLECSQTMGHDKMYWYQQDPGMELHLIHYSYGVNSTEKGDLSSESTVSRIRTEHFPLTLESARPSHTSQYLCASSPATEGDRRAGRVEETQYFGPGTRLLVL.

J is TRBJ1-1 and V is TRBV3-1; tentative D call: TRBD1 (6 bases). Trimming removed 0 bases at V and 5 bases at J, with 16 bases between. CDR1 and CDR2 from the germline V gene are LGHDT and YNNKEL (reference sequence). CDR3 size: 16 residues. CDR3: CASSQDPQGRPTEAFF. CDR3 DNA: TGTGCCAGCAGCCAAGACCCGCAGGGGAGGCCGACTGAAGCTTTCTTT. Full variable domain (missing parts from reference TRBV3-1 and TRBJ1-1): DTAVSQTPKYLVTQMGNDKSIKCEQNLGHDTMYWYKQDSKKFLKIMFSYNNKELIINETVPNRFSPKSPDKAHLNLHINSLELGDSAVYFCASSQDPQGRPTEAFFGQGTRLTVV.

Comments on this clonotype: A clone one base away is much larger, so this may be a read error. The J gene is TRBJ1-2, the V gene TRBV20-1; 8 bases line up with TRBD1. CDR1 and CDR2 from the germline V gene are DFQATT and SNEGSKA (reference sequence). Unmatched junction bases numbered 11, after V lost 8 bases and J lost 0 bases. The CDR3 sequence is 15 residues long. The CDR3 nucleotides read TGCAGTACTTCAGGGGGCAGGCGAACTAACTATGGCTACACCTTC. Protein sequence: CSTSGGRRTNYGYTF.

This clonotype was counted only a few times. The chain links TRBV19 to TRBJ2-3; the D is unclear. Trimming removed 4 bases at V and 6 bases at J, with 11 bases between. Looked up from germline, CDR1 is LNHDA and CDR2 is SQIVND (reference sequence). This CDR3 region has 13 residues. The CDR3 nucleotides are TGTGCCAGTAGTAGTACGGGTTTCGATACGCAGTATTTT. Translating gives CASSSTGFDTQYF. The complete variable domain, with remaining parts taken from reference TRBV19 and TRBJ2-3, reads DGGITQSPKYLFRKEGQNVTLSCEQNLNHDAMYWYRQDPGQGLRLIYYSQIVNDFQKGDIAEGYSVSREKKESFPLTVTSAQKNPTAFYLCASSSTGFDTQYFGPGTRLTVL.

The chain couples TRBV11-2 to TRBJ2-2; D is unresolved. V was trimmed by 0 bases and J by 9 bases, leaving 14 bases between them. CDR3 length: 15 amino acids. The germline gives CDR1 SGHAT, CDR2 FQNNGV. The CDR3 loop reads CASSLDYMGYRELFF. The CDR3 coding sequence is TGTGCCAGCAGCTTAGATTATATGGGTTACCGGGAGCTGTTTTTT.

The rearrangement links TRBV20-1 to TRBJ1-3; D remains unclear. Germline CDR1 reads DFQATT; CDR2 reads SNEGSKA (reference sequence). The CDR3 length is 13 residues. With 3 bases removed from V and 0 bases from J, the gap between germline ends came to 6 bases. This CDR3 is CSARRSSGNTIYF. The DNA of the CDR3 is TGCAGTGCTAGGAGAAGCTCTGGAAACACCATATATTTT.